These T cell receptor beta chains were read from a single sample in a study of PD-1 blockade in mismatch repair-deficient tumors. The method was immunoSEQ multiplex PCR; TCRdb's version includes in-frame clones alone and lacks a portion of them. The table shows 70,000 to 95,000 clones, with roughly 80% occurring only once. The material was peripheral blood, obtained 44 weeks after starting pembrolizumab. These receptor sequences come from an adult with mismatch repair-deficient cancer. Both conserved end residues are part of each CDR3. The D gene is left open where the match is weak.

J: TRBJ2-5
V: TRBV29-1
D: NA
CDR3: CSVVGTYQETQYF

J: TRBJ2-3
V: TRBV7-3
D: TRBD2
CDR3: CASSSGLAGGQSDTQYF

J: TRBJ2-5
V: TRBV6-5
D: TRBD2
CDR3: CASTPLGGEQYF

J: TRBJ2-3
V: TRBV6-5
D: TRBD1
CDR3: CASSKTGMSTDTQYF

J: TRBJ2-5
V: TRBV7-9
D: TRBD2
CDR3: CASSRLSSGSMETQYF

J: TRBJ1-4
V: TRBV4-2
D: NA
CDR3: CASSDATRLPVDNEKLFF

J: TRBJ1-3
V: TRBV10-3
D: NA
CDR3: CAISEPKDSAGNTIYF

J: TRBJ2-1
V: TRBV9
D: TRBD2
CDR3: CASSPSGGRAVNEQFF

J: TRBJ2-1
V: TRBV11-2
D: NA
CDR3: CASSSGGTRSYNEQFF

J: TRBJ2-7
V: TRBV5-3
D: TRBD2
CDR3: CARSQPLAGEGSIPPYEQYF

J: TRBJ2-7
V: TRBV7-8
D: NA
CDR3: CASSLGGLAIPYEQYF

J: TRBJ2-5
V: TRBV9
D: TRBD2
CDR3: CASSTPAGGHLTGETQYF

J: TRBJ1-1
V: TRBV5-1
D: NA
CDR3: CASSFSAGSNTEAFF

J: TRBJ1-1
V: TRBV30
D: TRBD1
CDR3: CAWRGGQGGWGTEAFF